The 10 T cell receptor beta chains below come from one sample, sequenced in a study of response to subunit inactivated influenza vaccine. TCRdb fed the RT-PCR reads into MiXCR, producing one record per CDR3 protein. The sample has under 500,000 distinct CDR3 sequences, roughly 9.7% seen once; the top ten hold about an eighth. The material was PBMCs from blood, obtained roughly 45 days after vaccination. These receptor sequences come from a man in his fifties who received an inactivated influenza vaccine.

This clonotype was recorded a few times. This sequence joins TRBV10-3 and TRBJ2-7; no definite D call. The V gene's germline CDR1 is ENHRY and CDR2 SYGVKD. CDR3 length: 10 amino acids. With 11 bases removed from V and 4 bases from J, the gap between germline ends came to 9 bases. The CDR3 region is CAAGDYEQYF. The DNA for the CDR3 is TGTGCCGCCGGTGATTACGAGCAGTACTTC.

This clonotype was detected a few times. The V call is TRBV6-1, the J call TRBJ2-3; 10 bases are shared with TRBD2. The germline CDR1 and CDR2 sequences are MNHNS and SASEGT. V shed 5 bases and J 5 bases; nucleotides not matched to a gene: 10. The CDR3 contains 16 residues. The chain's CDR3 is CASSPGTSVRGDTQYF. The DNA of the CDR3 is TGTGCCAGCAGTCCCGGGACTAGCGTGCGGGGAGATACGCAGTATTTT.

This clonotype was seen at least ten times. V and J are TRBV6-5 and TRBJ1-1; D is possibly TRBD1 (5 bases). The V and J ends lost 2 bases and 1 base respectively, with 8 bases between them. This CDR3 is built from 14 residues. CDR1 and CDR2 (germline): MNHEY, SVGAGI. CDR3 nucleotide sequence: TGTGCCAGCAGTTACCAGGGAAGGAACACTGAAGCTTTCTTT. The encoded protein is CASSYQGRNTEAFF.

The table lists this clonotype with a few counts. Here the CDR3 DNA reads TGTGCCAGCAGCCACGGGAGGGATACGCAGTATTTT. This gives the protein CASSHGRDTQYF. The chain links TRBV7-2 to TRBJ2-3; 7 positions agree with TRBD2. Losses at the gene ends were 5 bases for V and 6 bases for J; bases not matched to a gene: 2. CDR3 length: 12 amino acids. Germline V lookup: CDR1 SGHTA, CDR2 FQGNSA.

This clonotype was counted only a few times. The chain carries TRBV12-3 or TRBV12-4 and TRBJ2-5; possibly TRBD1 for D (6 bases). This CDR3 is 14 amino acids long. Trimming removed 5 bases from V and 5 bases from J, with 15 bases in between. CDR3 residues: CASSIQGRGETQYF. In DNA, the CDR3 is TGTGCCAGCAGTATACAGGGACGTGGGGAGACCCAGTACTTC.

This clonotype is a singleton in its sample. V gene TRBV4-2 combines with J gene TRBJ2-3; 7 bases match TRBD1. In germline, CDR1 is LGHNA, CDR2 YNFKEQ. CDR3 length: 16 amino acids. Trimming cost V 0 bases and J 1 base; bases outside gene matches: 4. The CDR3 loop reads CASSQEGQRGTDTQYF. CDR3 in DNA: TGTGCCAGCAGCCAAGAGGGACAGAGGGGCACAGATACGCAGTATTTT.

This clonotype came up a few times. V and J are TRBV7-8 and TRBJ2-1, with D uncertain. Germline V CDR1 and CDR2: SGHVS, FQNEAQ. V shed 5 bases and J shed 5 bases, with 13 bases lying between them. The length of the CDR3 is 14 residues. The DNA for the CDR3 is TGTGCCAGCAGCCACACCTCCTCAAACAATGAGCAGTTCTTC. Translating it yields CASSHTSSNNEQFF.

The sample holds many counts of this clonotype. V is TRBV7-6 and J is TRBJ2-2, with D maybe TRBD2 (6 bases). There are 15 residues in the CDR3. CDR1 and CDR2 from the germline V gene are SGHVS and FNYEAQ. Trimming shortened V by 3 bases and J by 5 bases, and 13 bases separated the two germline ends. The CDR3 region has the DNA TGTGCCAGCAGCTTCCGGGACTCCTTTACCGGGGAGCTGTTTTTT. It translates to CASSFRDSFTGELFF. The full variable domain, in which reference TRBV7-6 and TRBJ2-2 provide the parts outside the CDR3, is GAGVSQSPRYKVTKRGQDVALRCDPISGHVSLYWYRQALGQGPEFLTYFNYEAQQDKSGLPNDRFSAERPEGSISTLTIQRTEQRDSAMYRCASSFRDSFTGELFFGEGSRLTVL.

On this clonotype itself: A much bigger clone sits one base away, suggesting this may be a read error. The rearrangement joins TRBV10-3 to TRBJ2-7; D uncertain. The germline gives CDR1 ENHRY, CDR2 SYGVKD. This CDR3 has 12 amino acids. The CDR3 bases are TGTGCCGTCAGTGGATCCACCTACGAGCAGTACTTC. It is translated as CAVSGSTYEQYF.

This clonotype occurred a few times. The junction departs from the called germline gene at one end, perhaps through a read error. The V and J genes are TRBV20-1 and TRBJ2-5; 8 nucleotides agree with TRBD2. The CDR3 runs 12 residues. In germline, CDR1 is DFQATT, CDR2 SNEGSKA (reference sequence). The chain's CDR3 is CSARLPGLVGGF. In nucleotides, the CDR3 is TGCAGTGCTAGGCTCCCGGGACTAGTTGGGGGATTC.